The 11 T cell receptor beta chains listed next were all sequenced from one sample in a study of T-cell reconstitution after alpha-beta-depleted transplantation in children. Preparation of the TCRbeta library was carried out with unique molecular identifiers. Using its own MiXCR run on the PCR reads, TCRdb lists one record per CDR3 protein. In the table there are 400,000 to 550,000 distinct CDR3 sequences, roughly 10% of which are singletons. The source was PBMCs, collected before TCRalphabeta/CD19-depleted stem cell transplant. The receptors were sampled from a child aged 2-15 years with inherited bone marrow failure, due to receive a stem cell transplant.

This clonotype was detected many times. The chain has TRBV29-1 and TRBJ1-1, with D possibly TRBD1 on 5 matching bases. CDR3 size: 13 residues. The germline V gene encodes CDR1 SQVTM and CDR2 ANQGSEA. V lost 4 bases to trimming and J lost 3 bases, with 12 bases between them. CDR3 sequence (DNA): TGCAGCGTTGCGCGGGTGGGGGACACTGAAGCTTTCTTT. Encoded protein: CSVARVGDTEAFF. Using reference TRBV29-1 and TRBJ1-1 for the parts outside the CDR3, the full variable domain is SAVISQKPSRDICQRGTSLTIQCQVDSQVTMMFWYRQQPGQSLTLIATANQGSEATYESGFVIDKFPISRPNLTFSTLTVSNMSPEDSSIYLCSVARVGDTEAFFGQGTRLTVV.

This clonotype was counted at least ten times. The CDR3: CATAGSTESFWELFF. DNA for the CDR3: TGTGCCACCGCCGGGTCCACGGAGAGCTTTTGGGAGCTGTTTTTT. The rearrangement links TRBV18 to TRBJ2-2, with unresolved D. The CDR3 sequence is 15 residues long. The germline V gene encodes CDR1 KGHSH and CDR2 LQKENI. V was trimmed by 10 bases and J by 9 bases, leaving 24 bases between them. Combining the CDR3 with reference TRBV18 and TRBJ2-2 gives the whole variable domain NAGVMQNPRHLVRRRGQEARLRCSPMKGHSHVYWYRQLPEEGLKFMVYLQKENIIDESGMPKERFSAEFPKEGPSILRIQQVVRGDSAAYFCATAGSTESFWELFFGEGSRLTVL.

This clonotype was observed a few times. The chain combines TRBV12-3 or TRBV12-4 with TRBJ1-5, with 9 bases matching TRBD1. After removal of 5 bases from V and 2 bases from J, the junction contained 4 bases not matched to a gene. The CDR3 length is 15 residues. CDR3 region: CASSRTGDGNQPQHF. The CDR3 nucleotides are TGTGCCAGCAGTAGGACAGGGGACGGCAATCAGCCCCAGCATTTT.

Regarding this clonotype: A read error is possible here, since a much larger clone lies one base away. The chain combines TRBV29-1 with TRBJ2-3; 9 bases agree with TRBD2. With 1 base clipped from V and 0 bases from J, the junction kept 11 bases outside the gene matches. Germline CDR1 and CDR2: SQVTM and ANQGSEA. The CDR3 is 18 residues long. In DNA form, the CDR3 reads TGCAGCGTTGAAGGAGAGTTCGGCACTAGCGGGAGCACAGATACGCAGTATTTT. Translating it yields CSVEGEFGTSGSTDTQYF.

This clonotype was seen repeatedly, ten times or more. DNA for the CDR3: TGCGCCAGCAGCTTGGAACAGGGGAACTCCTATGGCTACACCTTC. Its translation is CASSLEQGNSYGYTF. The chain has TRBV5-1 and TRBJ1-2; 7 positions agree with TRBD1. Per the germline V gene, CDR1 is SGHRS and CDR2 is YFSETQ. The CDR3 covers 15 residues. V was pared by 0 bases and J by 4 bases, with 6 bases of the junction left unmatched.

The sample holds many counts of this clonotype. V gene TRBV6-5 combines with J gene TRBJ1-2, with D uncertain. Trimming took off 2 bases at V and 3 bases at J, with 7 bases between the two ends. The length of the CDR3 is 13 residues. The germline V gene encodes CDR1 MNHEY and CDR2 SVGAGI. This CDR3 reads CASSYNGYYGYTF. In DNA form, the CDR3 reads TGTGCCAGCAGTTACAACGGATACTATGGCTACACCTTC.

Only a few counts were recorded for this clonotype. This sequence joins TRBV6-5 and TRBJ2-6; 8 bases align to TRBD1. CDR1 is MNHEY, CDR2 SVGAGI, per germline. The CDR3 has 18 residues. V lost 2 bases to trimming and J lost 2 bases; unmatched junction nucleotides: 8. The CDR3 loop is CASSYGWGTGPGANVLTF. The CDR3 region has the DNA TGTGCCAGCAGTTACGGCTGGGGGACAGGTCCTGGGGCCAACGTCCTGACTTTC.

This clonotype has a handful of counts. The chain carries TRBV29-1 and TRBJ2-5; D uncertain. Deletions cut 4 bases from V and 5 bases from J, with 11 bases between. Germline values: CDR1 SQVTM, CDR2 ANQGSEA. This CDR3 has 12 residues. Here the CDR3 DNA reads TGCAGCGTTGGGTTCGTGAGGGAGACCCAGTACTTC. Protein sequence: CSVGFVRETQYF.

This clonotype turned up a few times. The gene calls are TRBV20-1 and TRBJ2-3; the D is unclear. This CDR3 is 13 amino acids long. Trimming stripped 6 bases from V and 2 bases from J, with 12 bases between. Germline V lookup: CDR1 DFQATT, CDR2 SNEGSKA (reference sequence). CDR3 in DNA: TGCAGTGCCCAGCAGAGAAACACAGATACGCAGTATTTT. As protein: CSAQQRNTDTQYF.

The chain carries TRBV5-1 and TRBJ1-1, with D possibly matching TRBD1 (5 bases). Deletions cut 4 bases from V and 8 bases from J, with 18 bases between. The germline CDR1 and CDR2 sequences are SGHRS and YFSETQ. The CDR3 totals 14 residues. The DNA of the CDR3 is TGCGCCAGCAGCATAACCGGGGGAATGGAGGAAGCTTTCTTT. The encoded protein is CASSITGGMEEAFF.

Many counts were recorded for this clonotype. The chain combines TRBV28 with TRBJ2-1, with 8 bases fitting TRBD1. Germline V gene lookup returns CDR1 MDHEN and CDR2 SYDVKM. CDR3 length: 14 amino acids. V lost 7 bases to trimming and J lost 8 bases; unmatched junction nucleotides: 10. CDR3: CASNSPDRGYEQFF. In DNA, the CDR3 is TGTGCCAGCAATTCCCCCGACAGGGGCTATGAGCAGTTCTTC.